These 23 T cell receptor beta chains originate from one sample sequenced in a study of T cell responses to AZD1222 COVID-19 vaccine. Clones were sequenced by immunoSEQ multiplex PCR, and TCRdb holds only the in-frame ones, with some missing. The data contain about 190,000 clones, 80% to 90% of them seen just once; the ten biggest clones take up 2.5% to 3%. This specimen was peripheral blood, taken on day 0 of MenACWY control vaccination. These receptors all stem from an adult in good health.

This chain connects TRBV19 to TRBJ1-2; 7 bases are shared with TRBD1. The germline V gene encodes CDR1 LNHDA and CDR2 SQIVND (reference sequence). Losses at the gene ends were 4 bases for V and 8 bases for J; bases not matched to a gene: 10. The CDR3 has 14 amino acids. CDR3 sequence: CASSTNRGRYGYTF. The DNA of the CDR3 is TGTGCCAGTAGTACAAACAGGGGACGTTACGGCTACACCTTC.

The chain couples TRBV9 to TRBJ1-1; no definite D call. The length of the CDR3 is 15 residues. The V end lost 0 bases, the J end lost 0 bases, and 9 bases lay between the germline ends. Germline lookup yields CDR1 SGDLS and CDR2 YYNGEE. CDR3 coding DNA: TGTGCCAGCAGCGTAGGCTGGCAGATGAACACTGAAGCTTTCTTT. This encodes CASSVGWQMNTEAFF.

The chain carries TRBV10-3 and TRBJ2-7; D perhaps matches TRBD2 (6 bases). The germline V gene encodes CDR1 ENHRY and CDR2 SYGVKD. V lost 4 bases and J lost 3, with 7 bases in between. The CDR3 length is 12 residues. DNA of the CDR3: TGTGCCATCAGTGCGGGGGACTACGAGCAGTACTTC. Protein: CAISAGDYEQYF.

Comments on this clone: The same CDR3 arises from other DNA sequences in this sample as well. The CDR3 reads CASREGGYGYTF. The CDR3 DNA reads as TGTGCCAGCAGGGAGGGTGGCTATGGCTACACCTTC. The chain combines TRBV28 with TRBJ1-2; D uncertain. Trimming pared 6 bases from V and 4 bases from J, leaving 9 bases between. Per germline, CDR1 MDHEN and CDR2 SYDVKM. The CDR3 contains 12 residues.

CDR3 sequence (DNA): TGTGCCAGCAGCTTAACTAGCGGGAGGGCCATTGAGCAGTTCTTC. Its protein product is CASSLTSGRAIEQFF. J is TRBJ2-1 and V is TRBV7-9, with 13 positions matching TRBD2. Germline CDR1 SEHNR, CDR2 FQNEAQ (reference sequence). This CDR3 is 15 amino acids long. The junction had 4 bases not matched to a gene; V was cut back by 2 bases and J by 9 bases. The whole variable domain, remainder taken from reference TRBV7-9 and TRBJ2-1, is DTGVSQNPRHKITKRGQNVTFRCDPISEHNRLYWYRQTLGQGPEFLTYFQNEAQLEKSRLLSDRFSAERPKGSFSTLEIQRTEQGDSAMYLCASSLTSGRAIEQFFGPGTRLTVL.

The chain combines TRBV7-2 with TRBJ1-1; no reliable D call. Trimming pared 7 bases from V and 1 base from J, leaving 13 bases between. The germline gives CDR1 SGHTA, CDR2 FQGNSA. This CDR3 region has 14 residues. Here the CDR3 DNA reads TGTGCCAGCACCGATTCTATTTCGAACACTGAAGCTTTCTTT. Translated, it gives CASTDSISNTEAFF. The full variable domain, in which reference TRBV7-2 and TRBJ1-1 provide the parts outside the CDR3, is GAGVSQSPSNKVTEKGKDVELRCDPISGHTALYWYRQSLGQGLEFLIYFQGNSAPDKSGLPSDRFSAERTGGSVSTLTIQRTQQEDSAVYLCASTDSISNTEAFFGQGTRLTVV.

The genes are TRBV6-5 and TRBJ1-2; a possible D gene is TRBD1 (5 bases). The V gene lost 5 bases and the J gene lost 4 bases, with 14 bases spanning the gap. CDR1 and CDR2 from the germline V gene are MNHEY and SVGAGI. The CDR3 runs 14 residues. CDR3 amino acids: CASSPSGGIYGYTF. DNA for the CDR3: TGTGCCAGCAGTCCTAGTGGGGGGATCTATGGCTACACCTTC.

The chain is built from TRBV7-9 and TRBJ1-2, with D hard to call. The V end was cut by 0 bases, the J end by 5 bases, with 7 bases between. This CDR3 region has 13 residues. CDR1 SEHNR and CDR2 FQNEAQ come from the germline V gene (reference sequence). The CDR3 reads CASSLAPPYGYTF. CDR3 DNA sequence: TGTGCCAGCAGCTTAGCCCCCCCATATGGCTACACCTTC.

This chain joins TRBV9 and TRBJ2-3, with a tentative D call TRBD2 (6 bases). The CDR3 extends over 16 amino acids. V lost 0 bases and J lost 1, with 12 bases in between. Germline V gene data show CDR1 as SGDLS and CDR2 as YYNGEE. The CDR3 DNA reads as TGTGCCAGCAGCGTAGGGGGGAGGTGGGGCACAGATACGCAGTATTTT. Encoded protein: CASSVGGRWGTDTQYF. Filled out from reference TRBV9 and TRBJ2-3, the complete variable domain reads DSGVTQTPKHLITATGQRVTLRCSPRSGDLSVYWYQQSLDQGLQFLIQYYNGEERAKGNILERFSAQQFPDLHSELNLSSLELGDSALYFCASSVGGRWGTDTQYFGPGTRLTVL.

This chain uses TRBV6-5 with TRBJ1-2, with 10 bases aligning to TRBD1. V gave up 6 bases and J gave up 7 bases; unmatched junction bases: 11. Germline V gene lookup returns CDR1 MNHEY and CDR2 SVGAGI. This CDR3 is 15 amino acids long. The CDR3 reads CASRKTGTGDSGYTF. CDR3 DNA: TGTGCCAGCAGGAAGACCGGGACAGGGGACTCTGGCTACACCTTC.

The V and J genes are TRBV11-2 and TRBJ2-3; D unclear. Trimming took 1 base from V and 2 from J, leaving 13 bases between them. Per the germline V gene, CDR1 is SGHAT and CDR2 is FQNNGV. The CDR3 is 16 amino acids. The CDR3 spells CASSLASVLNTDTQYF. CDR3 in DNA: TGTGCCAGCAGCTTAGCGTCTGTCTTGAACACAGATACGCAGTATTTT.

The chain combines TRBV19 with TRBJ1-1; maybe TRBD1 (5 bases). Germline CDR1 and CDR2: LNHDA and SQIVND (reference sequence). Trimming left V 1 base short and J 4 bases short, with 16 bases between. The CDR3 covers 16 residues. The CDR3 reads CASSIGGWDVRTEAFF. The CDR3 DNA reads TGTGCCAGTAGTATAGGGGGTTGGGACGTACGCACTGAAGCTTTCTTT.

This rearrangement joins TRBV3-1 (or the pseudogene TRBV3-2) to TRBJ1-4; D gene uncertain. CDR1 and CDR2 from the germline V gene are LGHDT and YNNKEL (reference sequence). Trimming left V 3 bases short and J 3 bases short, with 11 bases between. This CDR3 comprises 15 residues. CDR3 sequence (DNA): TGTGCCAGCAGCCAGTTGGGTCAGGCTAATGAAAAACTGTTTTTT. Translation: CASSQLGQANEKLFF.

The chain employs TRBV4-2 and TRBJ1-2, with no clear D. V was trimmed by 0 bases and J by 8 bases, leaving 16 bases between them. The CDR3 extends over 15 amino acids. Germline values: CDR1 LGHNA, CDR2 YNFKEQ. CDR3 DNA sequence: TGTGCCAGCAGCCAAGAAGGTTTCTCGGGCCAAGGCTACACCTTC. It translates to CASSQEGFSGQGYTF.

The genes are TRBV6-6 and TRBJ1-2; D is ambiguous. The CDR3 is 10 amino acids. Germline-derived CDR1 and CDR2 are MNHNY and SVGAGI (reference sequence). Trimming removed 6 bases at V and 6 bases at J, with 5 bases between. The CDR3 spells CASSHDGYTF. DNA for the CDR3: TGTGCCAGCAGCCACGATGGCTACACCTTC.

This clone occurred once. The rearrangement uses TRBV25-1 and TRBJ1-2, with D possibly TRBD1 on 5 matching bases. Germline V CDR1 and CDR2: MGHDK, SYGVNS. Trimming left V 4 bases short and J 8 bases short, with 8 bases between. The CDR3 covers 11 residues. CDR3 protein: CASSGGQGYTF. CDR3 nucleotides: TGTGCCAGCAGTGGAGGACAAGGCTACACCTTC.

The CDR3 sequence is CAISETGFLGNTIYF. Written as DNA, the CDR3 is TGTGCCATCAGTGAGACAGGGTTCTTAGGAAACACCATATATTTT. This sequence joins TRBV10-3 and TRBJ1-3; a weak D match, TRBD1 (6 bases). V lost 2 bases, J lost 4 bases, and 12 bases lay in between. From germline, CDR1 is ENHRY and CDR2 SYGVKD. The CDR3 totals 15 residues.

The chain couples TRBV28 to TRBJ1-2, with D perhaps TRBD1 (6 bases). In germline, CDR1 is MDHEN, CDR2 SYDVKM. The ends were cut back, 7 bases at V and 6 bases at J, with 15 bases in the middle. CDR3 length: 13 amino acids. CDR3 in DNA: TGTGCCAGCATTCAGGCAGGGGTCAATGGCTACACCTTC. It specifies CASIQAGVNGYTF.

J is TRBJ2-1 and V is TRBV24-1, with D maybe TRBD1 (6 bases). V lost 4 bases and J lost 3, with 15 bases in between. The germline CDR1 and CDR2 sequences are KGHDR and SFDVKD. This CDR3 contains 16 residues. Here the CDR3 reads CATSDAAPDSYNEQFF. The CDR3 DNA sequence: TGTGCCACCAGTGACGCGGCGCCGGACAGCTACAATGAGCAGTTCTTC.

The CDR3 is CASSMNRNEQYF. CDR3 DNA: TGTGCCAGTAGTATGAACAGAAACGAGCAGTACTTC. This sequence joins TRBV19 and TRBJ2-7; D remains ambiguous. This CDR3 region has 12 residues. The germline V gene has CDR1 LNHDA and CDR2 SQIVND (reference sequence). The V gene lost 3 bases and the J gene lost 5 bases, with 8 bases spanning the gap.

This chain connects TRBV3-1 (or the pseudogene TRBV3-2) to TRBJ2-1, with TRBD2 identical over 12 bases. This CDR3 is built from 16 residues. With V trimmed by 1 base and J by 6 bases, 4 bases remained unmatched. CDR1 and CDR2 (germline): LGHDT, YNNKEL (reference sequence). In DNA form, the CDR3 reads TGTGCCAGCAGCCAAGCCCGACTAGCGGGGGCCAATGAGCAGTTCTTC. This translates into CASSQARLAGANEQFF.

J is TRBJ2-5 and V is TRBV7-2; maybe TRBD1 (6 bases). The germline gives CDR1 SGHTA, CDR2 FQGNSA. V was shortened by 1 base and J by 5 bases, with 11 bases between the two germline ends. The CDR3 is made up of 14 amino acids. CDR3 in amino acids: CASSLVTGSETQYF. DNA for the CDR3: TGTGCCAGCAGCTTAGTGACAGGTAGCGAGACCCAGTACTTC.

DNA for the CDR3: TGCGCCAGCAGCTTGAACGTTGGAAGTAATCAGCCCCAGCATTTT. This codes for CASSLNVGSNQPQHF. The rearrangement uses TRBV5-1 and TRBJ1-5, with D uncertain. V was trimmed by 1 base and J by 4 bases, leaving 12 bases between them. The CDR3 has 15 amino acids. Germline values: CDR1 SGHRS, CDR2 YFSETQ.